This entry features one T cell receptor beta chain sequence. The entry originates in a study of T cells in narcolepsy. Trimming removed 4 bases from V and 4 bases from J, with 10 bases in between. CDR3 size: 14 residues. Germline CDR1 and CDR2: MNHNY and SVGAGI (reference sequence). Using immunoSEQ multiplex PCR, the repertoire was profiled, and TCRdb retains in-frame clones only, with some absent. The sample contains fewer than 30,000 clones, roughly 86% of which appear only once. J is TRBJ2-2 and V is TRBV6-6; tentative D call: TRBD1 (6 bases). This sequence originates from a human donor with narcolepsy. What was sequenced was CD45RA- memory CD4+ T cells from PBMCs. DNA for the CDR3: TGTGCCAGCAGTTGGGGGCCGCGCACCGGGGAGCTGTTTTTT. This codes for CASSWGPRTGELFF.